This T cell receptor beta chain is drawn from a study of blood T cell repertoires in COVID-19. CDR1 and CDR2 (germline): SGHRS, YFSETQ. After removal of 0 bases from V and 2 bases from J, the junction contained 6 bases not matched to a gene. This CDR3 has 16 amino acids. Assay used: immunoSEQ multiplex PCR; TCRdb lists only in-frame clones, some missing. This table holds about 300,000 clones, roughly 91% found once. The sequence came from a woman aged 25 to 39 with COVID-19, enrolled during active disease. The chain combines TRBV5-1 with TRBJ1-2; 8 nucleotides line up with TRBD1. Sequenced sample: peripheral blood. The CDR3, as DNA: TGCGCCAGCAGCTTGGCACCAGGGGGCCGGAACTATGGCTACACCTTC. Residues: CASSLAPGGRNYGYTF. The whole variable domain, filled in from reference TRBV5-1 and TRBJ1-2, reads KAGVTQTPRYLIKTRGQQVTLSCSPISGHRSVSWYQQTPGQGLQFLFEYFSETQRNKGNFPGRFSGRQFSNSRSEMNVSTLELGDSALYLCASSLAPGGRNYGYTFGSGTRLTVV.